Presented here are 24 T cell receptor beta chains from one specimen sequenced in a study of T-cell memory formation after mild COVID-19. TCRdb analysed the 5' RACE reads with MiXCR anew, one entry per CDR3 protein. The profile shows about 170,000 distinct CDR3 sequences, roughly 13% of them singletons. Specimen: PBMCs or a T cell subset sorted from them (not recorded which). These receptors all come from a young man who had mild COVID-19 (a few samples of this study predate the infection). Cell type and time point are not known.

The V gene is TRBV5-4, the J gene TRBJ1-2; 7 bases agree with TRBD1. CDR1 is SGHNT and CDR2 is YYREEE in the germline V gene (reference sequence). The length of the CDR3 is 13 residues. Germline trimming cut 6 bases from V and 2 bases from J; bases unmatched to any gene: 4. CDR3 DNA: TGTGCCAGCACCATGGGACAGAACTATGGCTACACCTTC. Residues: CASTMGQNYGYTF.

This clonotype was observed a single time. The chain has TRBV13 and TRBJ2-7; D unresolved. Per the germline V gene, CDR1 is PRHDT and CDR2 is FYEKMQ (reference sequence). The CDR3 covers 14 residues. Trimming took 0 bases from V and 3 from J, leaving 9 bases between them. The CDR3 nucleotides read TGTGCCAGCAGCTTAGGGGCACTTGACTACGAGCAGTACTTC. It specifies CASSLGALDYEQYF.

The chain links TRBV7-9 to TRBJ2-2; D gene ambiguous. V dropped 5 bases and J dropped 4 bases, with 11 bases sitting between them. Germline V gene sequence: CDR1 SEHNR, CDR2 FQNEAQ (reference sequence). The length of the CDR3 is 14 residues. CDR3 in DNA: TGTGCCAGCAGCCCATCTCACAGCACCGGGGAGCTGTTTTTT. It encodes CASSPSHSTGELFF.

This clonotype was found a few times. The chain employs TRBV5-5 and TRBJ1-2, with D perhaps matching TRBD1 (5 bases). This CDR3 has 15 amino acids. Germline CDR1 is SGHKS and CDR2 is YYEKEE (reference sequence). The ends were cut back, 0 bases at V and 6 bases at J, with 15 bases in the middle. The CDR3 bases are TGTGCCAGCAGCTTGGTCCCAGGGAACCCAAATGGCTACACCTTC. Encoded protein: CASSLVPGNPNGYTF. The variable domain in full, completed from reference TRBV5-5 and TRBJ1-2, reads DAGVTQSPTHLIKTRGQQVTLRCSPISGHKSVSWYQQVLGQGPQFIFQYYEKEERGRGNFPDRFSARQFPNYSSELNVNALLLGDSALYLCASSLVPGNPNGYTFGSGTRLTVV.

This clonotype was found many times. The chain uses TRBV15 and TRBJ1-3; D is ambiguous. Germline CDR1 LNHNV, CDR2 YYDKDF (reference sequence). The CDR3 is 14 residues long. Trimming took 5 bases from V and 0 from J, leaving 8 bases between them. The CDR3 reads CATSLAGSGNTIYF. As DNA, the CDR3 is TGTGCCACCAGCCTGGCGGGCTCTGGAAACACCATATATTTT.

V is TRBV12-3 or TRBV12-4 and J is TRBJ2-3, with 8 bases fitting TRBD2. The V and J ends lost 3 bases and 5 bases, in that order; junction bases with no gene match: 7. The CDR3 sequence is 15 residues long. In DNA form, the CDR3 reads TGTGCCAGCAGTTTTGTCGGGGGGGCTAAAGATACGCAGTATTTT. As protein: CASSFVGGAKDTQYF.

This chain joins TRBV27 and TRBJ1-3; maybe TRBD1 (5 bases). The CDR3 consists of 15 residues. Trimming took off 2 bases at V and 2 bases at J, with 10 bases between the two ends. Looked up from germline, CDR1 is MNHEY and CDR2 is SMNVEV (reference sequence). CDR3 coding DNA: TGTGCCAGCAGTTTACGGGGCATCGCTGGAAACACCATATATTTT. Its translation: CASSLRGIAGNTIYF.

This clonotype was seen more than once but under ten times. The chain combines TRBV4-2 with TRBJ1-1; possibly TRBD1 for D (5 bases). V shed 0 bases and J shed 8 bases, with 7 bases lying between them. CDR1 and CDR2 (germline): LGHNA, YNFKEQ. The CDR3 sequence is 12 residues long. As DNA, the CDR3 is TGTGCCAGCAGCCAAGAAAGGGGCGAAGCTTTCTTT. Residues: CASSQERGEAFF.

The chain recombines TRBV20-1 with TRBJ2-7, with 9 positions matching TRBD2. V gave up 2 bases and J gave up 2 bases; unmatched junction bases: 4. The CDR3 is 14 amino acids. Germline V CDR1 and CDR2: DFQATT, SNEGSKA (reference sequence). The CDR3: CSARLAGRPYEQYV. CDR3 DNA: TGCAGTGCTAGACTAGCGGGGCGCCCCTACGAGCAGTACGTC.

The chain employs TRBV27 and TRBJ1-2; 9 nucleotides agree with TRBD1. This CDR3 contains 16 residues. The germline V gene encodes CDR1 MNHEY and CDR2 SMNVEV (reference sequence). Germline trimming cut 5 bases from V and 1 base from J; bases unmatched to any gene: 8. The DNA for the CDR3 is TGTGCCAGCAGTACCCTGGACAGGGGAGTTAACTATGGCTACACCTTC. Protein product: CASSTLDRGVNYGYTF.

V is TRBV4-1 and J is TRBJ1-2; the D is unclear. The germline CDR1 and CDR2 sequences are MGHRA and YSYEKL. V shed 0 bases and J shed 5 bases, with 7 bases lying between them. The CDR3 loop spans 13 amino acids. CDR3 amino acids: CASSQDTSYGYTF. Written as DNA, the CDR3 is TGCGCCAGCAGCCAAGATACCAGTTATGGCTACACCTTC.

This clonotype was counted between two and nine times. The gene calls are TRBV18 and TRBJ2-4; possibly TRBD2 for D (5 bases). Trimming left V 6 bases short and J 7 bases short, with 16 bases between. The CDR3 is made up of 14 amino acids. Germline V gives CDR1 KGHSH, CDR2 LQKENI. The CDR3, as DNA: TGTGCCAGCTCCCCTATCGCGGGTATGAACATTCAGTACTTC. Translating gives CASSPIAGMNIQYF. Combining the CDR3 with reference TRBV18 and TRBJ2-4 gives the whole variable domain NAGVMQNPRHLVRRRGQEARLRCSPMKGHSHVYWYRQLPEEGLKFMVYLQKENIIDESGMPKERFSAEFPKEGPSILRIQQVVRGDSAAYFCASSPIAGMNIQYFGAGTRLSVL.

A few counts support this clonotype. The CDR3 coding sequence is TGTGCCAGCAGCCCAACAGGGATCAGCACAGATACGCAGTATTTT. It codes for CASSPTGISTDTQYF. The V and J genes are TRBV13 and TRBJ2-3, with a tentative D call TRBD1 (6 bases). Trimming shortened V by 5 bases and J by 0 bases, and 12 bases separated the two germline ends. In germline, CDR1 is PRHDT, CDR2 FYEKMQ (reference sequence). The CDR3 loop spans 15 amino acids.

This clonotype was seen only a few times. The chain links TRBV29-1 to TRBJ1-4, with 8 bases identical to TRBD1. Germline V gene sequence: CDR1 SQVTM, CDR2 ANQGSEA. This CDR3 is built from 14 residues. The V gene end was trimmed by 6 bases and the J gene end by 8 bases; junction bases not matched to a gene: 11. The CDR3 DNA sequence: TGCAGCGTCGAACTGGACAGGGCGAGGGAAAAACTGTTTTTT. It encodes CSVELDRAREKLFF.

J is TRBJ2-5 and V is TRBV5-1; 9 nucleotides match TRBD1. The V gene end was trimmed by 0 bases and the J gene end by 7 bases; junction bases not matched to a gene: 13. The germline CDR1 and CDR2 sequences are SGHRS and YFSETQ. The CDR3 spans 17 residues. The CDR3 is CASSLAGLQGALVTQYF. The DNA of the CDR3 is TGCGCCAGCAGCTTGGCCGGCTTACAGGGGGCCTTGGTGACCCAGTACTTC.

V is TRBV5-1 and J is TRBJ2-3, with 8 nucleotides matching TRBD2. Trimming removed 4 bases from V and 0 bases from J; junction bases left unmatched: 4. Germline V gives CDR1 SGHRS, CDR2 YFSETQ. This CDR3 comprises 15 residues. The CDR3, as DNA: TGCGCCAGCAGCGACCTAGCGGGCAGCACAGATACGCAGTATTTT. Translating gives CASSDLAGSTDTQYF.

This clonotype was observed many times. The V gene is TRBV24-1, the J gene TRBJ2-2; tentative D call: TRBD1 (5 bases). Germline loops: CDR1 KGHDR, CDR2 SFDVKD. V gave up 7 bases and J gave up 7 bases, with 12 bases separating them. The CDR3 is 13 amino acids. CDR3 loop: CATRGVLRGELFF. Written as DNA, the CDR3 is TGTGCCACCAGAGGGGTTCTTCGCGGGGAGCTGTTTTTT.

This clonotype was detected a few times. The chain has TRBV7-2 and TRBJ2-1; 8 nucleotides align to TRBD1. With V trimmed by 6 bases and J by 5 bases, 6 bases remained unmatched. Germline V lookup: CDR1 SGHTA, CDR2 FQGNSA. The CDR3 totals 14 residues. The CDR3 DNA sequence: TGTGCCAGCAGTCTCAGGGGGCCGGACAATGAGCAGTTCTTC. Protein sequence: CASSLRGPDNEQFF.

This chain joins TRBV7-2 and TRBJ1-6; no firm D call. Per the germline V gene, CDR1 is SGHTA and CDR2 is FQGNSA. The CDR3 consists of 13 residues. The V end lost 0 bases, the J end lost 12 bases, and 9 bases lay between the germline ends. CDR3 protein: CASSLAVVGPLHF. The DNA of the CDR3 is TGTGCCAGCAGCTTAGCGGTGGTTGGACCCCTCCACTTT.

The rearrangement joins TRBV5-1 to TRBJ2-1; 7 nucleotides line up with TRBD2. CDR1 and CDR2 from the germline V gene are SGHRS and YFSETQ. This CDR3 has 12 residues. V trimming: 0 bases; J trimming: 10 bases; junction bases outside the gene matches: 1. The CDR3 sequence: CASSLVSGEQFF. CDR3 bases: TGCGCCAGCAGCTTGGTTAGCGGGGAGCAGTTCTTC.

The CDR3 DNA is TGTGCCAGCTCCCCCACGGGCCAGGGAACCGAGCAGTACGTC. It specifies CASSPTGQGTEQYV. This chain links TRBV7-2 with TRBJ2-7; TRBD1 is a possible D gene (5 bases). Germline V CDR1 and CDR2: SGHTA, FQGNSA. The CDR3 is 14 amino acids. Trimming pared 8 bases from V and 6 bases from J, leaving 20 bases between.

V and J are TRBV5-6 and TRBJ2-3; D unresolved. V lost 4 bases and J 0 bases, leaving 12 bases between the germline ends. Germline V CDR1 and CDR2: SGHDT, YYEEEE. This CDR3 region has 15 residues. Here the CDR3 reads CASSLEPSSTDTQYF. The DNA for the CDR3 is TGTGCCAGCAGCCTTGAACCCTCTAGCACAGATACGCAGTATTTT.

The chain has TRBV7-2 and TRBJ2-6, with a tentative D call TRBD2 (5 bases). Deletions cut 2 bases from V and 2 bases from J, with 10 bases between. CDR1 is SGHTA, CDR2 FQGNSA, per germline. The CDR3 has 16 amino acids. CDR3 region: CASSLYLATGANVLTF. The CDR3 DNA is TGTGCCAGCAGCTTATATCTAGCCACTGGGGCCAACGTCCTGACTTTC.

This rearrangement joins TRBV9 to TRBJ1-1; no firm D call. Trimming removed 4 bases from V and 2 bases from J, with 12 bases in between. CDR1 is SGDLS and CDR2 is YYNGEE in the germline V gene. This CDR3 has 14 amino acids. CDR3 DNA: TGTGCCAGCAGCCCCCAGAGGACTAACACTGAAGCTTTCTTT. Translating gives CASSPQRTNTEAFF.